The rows below give T cell receptor beta chains drawn from one sample of a study of blood T cell repertoires in COVID-19. Using immunoSEQ multiplex PCR, the repertoire was profiled, and TCRdb retains in-frame clones only, with some absent. Of around 250,000 clones listed, 85% to 90% were seen once; the top ten hold 6.2%. The sequenced material came from peripheral blood. All receptors derive from a man aged 55 to 70 with acute or convalescent COVID-19. Both conserved end residues are part of each CDR3. D genes are given only for firm matches. Expanded clones get a size class; other rows say once, few or many, or leave the size out.

V gene	D gene	CDR3 length	J gene	clone size	CDR3 protein	CDR3 DNA
TRBV6-5	-	13	TRBJ2-3	-	CASSYSTLTGKYF	TGTGCCAGCAGTTACTCGACCCTAACGGGGAAGTATTTT
TRBV7-8	-	14	TRBJ1-5	-	CASSLSQGNQPQHF	TGTGCCAGCAGCTTATCACAGGGCAATCAGCCCCAGCATTTT
TRBV27	TRBD1	15	TRBJ2-3	-	CASSLGQGETDTQYF	TGTGCCAGCAGTTTAGGACAGGGGGAAACAGATACGCAGTATTTT
TRBV5-1	-	11	TRBJ2-5	-	CASSSSQTQYF	TGCGCCAGCAGCTCGTCCCAGACCCAGTACTTC
TRBV30	TRBD2	13	TRBJ2-7	once	CAWSTRLAGEQYF	TGTGCCTGGAGTACTCGACTAGCTGGCGAGCAGTACTTC
TRBV24-1	TRBD2	16	TRBJ2-1	-	CATSARTSGRYNEQFF	TGTGCCACCAGTGCGCGGACTAGCGGGCGTTACAATGAGCAGTTCTTC
TRBV9	-	15	TRBJ1-3	-	CASSVDTASGNTIYF	TGTGCCAGCAGCGTAGACACAGCCTCTGGAAACACCATATATTTT
TRBV7-2	-	16	TRBJ2-3	-	CASSLGVGVGSDTQYF	TGTGCCAGCAGCTTAGGTGTGGGAGTAGGCTCAGATACGCAGTATTTT
TRBV11-3	TRBD1	16	TRBJ2-1	-	CASSPVGDRVYNEQFF	TGTGCCAGCAGCCCAGTAGGGGACAGAGTGTACAATGAGCAGTTCTTC
TRBV3-1/TRBV3-2	-	13	TRBJ1-2	-	CASSQGRSYGYTF	TGTGCCAGCAGCCAAGGCAGGTCCTATGGCTACACCTTC
TRBV6-2/TRBV6-3	-	13	TRBJ2-2	few	CASSYSSAGELFF	TGTGCCAGCAGTTACTCGAGTGCCGGGGAGCTGTTTTTT
TRBV28	TRBD1	15	TRBJ1-1	-	CASSSPGGSGTEAFF	TGTGCCAGCAGTTCCCCAGGGGGATCGGGCACTGAAGCTTTCTTT
TRBV9	-	13	TRBJ1-1	once	CASSPQWGGEAFF	TGTGCCAGCAGCCCTCAATGGGGGGGCGAAGCTTTCTTT
TRBV7-3	-	16	TRBJ2-2	-	CASSLKLAENTGELFF	TGTGCCAGCAGCTTAAAACTAGCCGAAAACACCGGGGAGCTGTTTTTT
TRBV4-1	-	13	TRBJ2-1	-	CASSLTGYNEQFF	TGCGCCAGCAGCCTGACTGGGTACAATGAGCAGTTCTTC
TRBV4-3	TRBD2	16	TRBJ2-7	once	CASSQGTSGSRHEQYF	TGCGCCAGCAGCCAAGGGACTAGCGGGAGTCGCCACGAGCAGTACTTC
TRBV4-1	TRBD2	20	TRBJ2-1	-	CASSQDGASGGLSSFREQFF	TGCGCCAGCAGCCAAGATGGAGCTAGCGGGGGACTCTCCTCGTTCAGGGAGCAGTTCTTC
TRBV7-9	TRBD1	15	TRBJ2-1	-	CASSPGTGVYNEQFF	TGTGCCAGCAGCCCCGGGACAGGAGTCTACAATGAGCAGTTCTTC
TRBV27	-	17	TRBJ2-1	-	CASSLGAAAATFNEQFF	TGTGCCAGCAGTCTGGGGGCAGCGGCCGCAACCTTCAATGAGCAGTTCTTC
TRBV29-1	-	12	TRBJ2-7	few	CSVAGSSYEQYF	TGCAGCGTGGCGGGAAGCTCCTACGAGCAGTACTTC
TRBV4-1	TRBD2	17	TRBJ2-3	-	CASSQERLAGSTDTQYF	TGCGCCAGCAGCCAAGAAAGGCTAGCGGGGAGCACAGATACGCAGTATTTT
TRBV5-3	-	15	TRBJ1-4	-	CARSLYAATNEKLFF	TGTGCCAGAAGCTTATATGCAGCAACTAATGAAAAACTGTTTTTT
TRBV7-2	-	15	TRBJ1-1	-	CASSPPGNGNTEAFF	TGTGCCAGCAGCCCTCCCGGGAACGGGAACACTGAAGCTTTCTTT
TRBV7-3	TRBD2	14	TRBJ2-3	-	CASSQTSGKHTQYF	TGTGCCAGCAGCCAGACTAGCGGGAAGCATACGCAGTATTTT
TRBV14	-	16	TRBJ1-1	-	CASSQDRRGWNTEAFF	TGTGCCAGCAGCCAAGATCGCCGAGGTTGGAACACTGAAGCTTTCTTT
TRBV19	TRBD1	11	TRBJ1-2	-	CATYRGGGYTF	TGTGCCACCTACAGGGGAGGAGGCTACACCTTC
TRBV6-1	-	15	TRBJ1-6	-	CASSERRRAYSPLHF	TGTGCCAGCAGTGAGAGGCGCAGGGCGTATTCACCCCTCCACTTT
TRBV6-5	-	14	TRBJ1-4	-	CASRPGTNNEKLFF	TGTGCCAGCAGGCCCGGAACTAACAATGAAAAACTGTTTTTT
TRBV2	TRBD2	16	TRBJ2-7	-	CASRLAGTSDSYEQYF	TGTGCCAGCAGACTTGCCGGGACTAGCGATTCCTACGAGCAGTACTTC
TRBV7-8	TRBD2	13	TRBJ2-1	-	CASVAGGRDEQFF	TGTGCCAGCGTAGCGGGAGGCCGGGATGAGCAGTTCTTC
TRBV5-1	TRBD1	15	TRBJ2-5	-	CASSLGTGDLGTQYF	TGCGCCAGCAGCTTGGGGACAGGGGACCTTGGGACCCAGTACTTC
TRBV7-2	-	15	TRBJ1-1	-	CASSFVQGAVSEAFF	TGTGCCAGCAGCTTTGTACAGGGAGCTGTCTCTGAAGCTTTCTTT
TRBV6-1	-	15	TRBJ1-5	-	CASSEVWTAERSQHF	TGTGCCAGCAGTGAAGTGTGGACAGCCGAGAGGTCCCAGCATTTT
TRBV3-1/TRBV3-2	-	18	TRBJ2-7	-	CASSQDNGLRTMGGEQYF	TGTGCCAGCAGCCAAGACAACGGACTTCGAACGATGGGCGGGGAGCAGTACTTC
TRBV27	-	17	TRBJ2-1	-	CASSLDAPRGAYNEQFF	TGTGCCAGCAGTTTAGATGCCCCCAGGGGCGCCTACAATGAGCAGTTCTTC
TRBV5-1	-	16	TRBJ1-2	few	CASSLAPSRLAGGYTF	TGCGCCAGCAGCTTGGCCCCAAGCCGCCTCGCCGGGGGCTACACCTTC
TRBV7-2	-	17	TRBJ2-7	-	CASSLAPSGAASYEQYF	TGTGCCAGCAGCTTAGCACCCAGCGGAGCCGCATCCTACGAGCAGTACTTC
TRBV4-1	-	17	TRBJ1-1	-	CASSKAPSGNQDTEAFF	TGCGCCAGCAGCAAAGCCCCCTCCGGGAACCAGGACACTGAAGCTTTCTTT
TRBV3-1/TRBV3-2	-	15	TRBJ2-1	-	CASSPKNRANNEQFF	TGTGCCAGCAGTCCCAAAAACCGAGCGAACAATGAGCAGTTCTTC
TRBV4-3	TRBD2	17	TRBJ2-1	-	CASSQDPSGSFYNEQFF	TGCGCCAGCAGCCAAGATCCTAGCGGGAGCTTCTACAATGAGCAGTTCTTC
TRBV29-1	TRBD1	11	TRBJ2-7	-	CSVATGGEQYF	TGCAGCGTCGCGACAGGGGGAGAGCAGTACTTC
TRBV7-9	-	16	TRBJ1-5	-	CASSLAHRGSNQPQHF	TGTGCCAGCAGCTTAGCGCATAGAGGGAGCAATCAGCCCCAGCATTTT
TRBV19	TRBD1	13	TRBJ1-5	-	CASSRDREQPQHF	TGTGCCAGTAGTCGGGACAGGGAACAGCCCCAGCATTTT
TRBV2	-	13	TRBJ2-7	-	CASIVGVSYEQYF	TGTGCCAGCATTGTCGGGGTCTCCTACGAGCAGTACTTC
TRBV23-1	-	13	TRBJ1-1	-	CASTLYRAAEAFF	TGCGCCAGCACCCTCTACAGGGCCGCTGAAGCTTTCTTT
TRBV29-1	-	14	TRBJ1-5	once	CSVIEQGLNQPQHF	TGCAGCGTTATAGAACAGGGATTAAATCAGCCCCAGCATTTT
TRBV9	TRBD1	14	TRBJ1-2	-	CASSVGDRAYGYTF	TGTGCCAGCAGCGTAGGGGACAGGGCCTATGGCTACACCTTC
TRBV4-2	TRBD2	19	TRBJ2-7	-	CASSQGDRFAGDGGYEQYF	TGTGCCAGCAGCCAAGGGGACCGGTTTGCGGGAGATGGGGGCTACGAGCAGTACTTC
TRBV4-1	-	17	TRBJ2-7	-	CASSQVSAAKSSYEQYF	TGCGCCAGCAGCCAAGTCTCGGCGGCCAAAAGCTCCTACGAGCAGTACTTC
TRBV12-3/TRBV12-4	-	13	TRBJ2-1	-	CASSWVQVNEQFF	TGTGCCAGCAGTTGGGTACAGGTCAATGAGCAGTTCTTC